The rows below give T cell receptor beta chains drawn from one sample of a study of monozygotic twins with inflammatory bowel disease. TCRdb re-called the 5' RACE reads; one entry per CDR3 protein, DNA not given. Recorded for this sample: approximately 400,000 distinct CDR3 sequences. The sequencing input was blood. The receptors here all came from a human donor with ulcerative colitis or Crohn's disease, or a healthy co-twin of an affected twin (not recorded which). Both conserved end residues are part of each CDR3.

v_gene	j_gene	CDR3aa
TRBV7-2	TRBJ2-3	CASSQGLARSTDTQYF
TRBV4-2	TRBJ2-7	CASSQNGAVTTYEQYF
TRBV12-3/TRBV12-4	TRBJ2-7	CASSFVLADHHYEQYF
TRBV4-1	TRBJ2-5	CASSQDNSVGETQYF
TRBV7-3	TRBJ2-7	CASSISYEQYF
TRBV28	TRBJ2-7	CASSPSGQHEQYF
TRBV5-1	TRBJ2-2	CASSQFTGTGELFF
TRBV19	TRBJ2-2	CASNLAGGPTGELFF
TRBV7-2	TRBJ2-5	CASSTTGTTTQYF
TRBV20-1	TRBJ2-3	CSAERGDTQYF
TRBV7-9	TRBJ2-7	CASSTADSGVSYEQYF
TRBV7-9	TRBJ2-3	CASSLKDRLGQYF
TRBV4-1	TRBJ2-7	CASRAPGQGGEQYF
TRBV20-1	TRBJ2-7	CSGTGYSYEQYF
TRBV7-8	TRBJ1-3	CASSSGAPGQGSGNTIYF
TRBV29-1	TRBJ2-3	CSVAVGRVTDTQYF
TRBV20-1	TRBJ2-1	CSASSTSGASNEQFF
TRBV10-3	TRBJ1-2	CAATPGRRAGYTF
TRBV16	TRBJ2-1	CASSQGLASYNEQFF
TRBV3-1	TRBJ1-1	CASSQPTVMNTEAFF
TRBV6-2/TRBV6-3	TRBJ2-6	CASIGDFSRANVLTF
TRBV9	TRBJ2-7	CASSVDGGYEQYF
TRBV4-2	TRBJ1-3	CASSQETGPGNTIYF
TRBV20-1	TRBJ2-5	CSATRTSKETQYF
TRBV6-1	TRBJ2-1	CASRVAGVNEQFF
TRBV25-1	TRBJ2-7	CASSATNWEQYF
TRBV29-1	TRBJ2-3	CSVGPRLTDTQYF
TRBV7-9	TRBJ2-3	CASSSGVSSGSTDTQYF
TRBV7-9	TRBJ1-3	CASSPAGNTIYF
TRBV5-1	TRBJ1-1	CASSSPTEAFF
TRBV13	TRBJ2-1	CASGQGGDEQFF
TRBV12-3/TRBV12-4	TRBJ2-7	CASSLIAGGAYEQYF
TRBV24-1	TRBJ2-7	CATSDSDRHPYEQYF
TRBV27	TRBJ1-5	CASSLTAINQPQHF
TRBV5-6	TRBJ2-7	CASSSGVSFYEQYF
TRBV4-2	TRBJ1-2	CASSQEDTAMYGYTF
TRBV7-9	TRBJ2-1	CASSFGGNPSNYNEQFF
TRBV6-2/TRBV6-3	TRBJ2-2	CASSPPRATGELFF
TRBV28	TRBJ2-7	CASRDSGEQYF
TRBV20-1	TRBJ2-5	CSARDLREGWETQYF
TRBV4-1	TRBJ1-6	CASSQGYERGSPLHF
TRBV20-1	TRBJ2-2	CSARDRNTGELFF